The 5 T cell receptor beta chains listed next were all sequenced from one sample in a study of shared clonotypes between healthy human individuals. The method was immunoSEQ multiplex PCR; TCRdb's version includes in-frame clones alone and lacks a portion of them. The sample lists roughly 2,300,000 clones, about 90% occurring once. Material: naive CD4+ T cells from PBMCs. Sample subset: CD45RA+ positively selected. The receptors were gathered from a man aged 18 to 30 in good health. Some clones in this sample may be carry-over from other donors' samples.

The rearrangement links TRBV5-6 to TRBJ2-4; D gene uncertain. V lost 4 bases and J 1 base, leaving 6 bases between the germline ends. CDR3 size: 13 residues. Germline CDR1 SGHDT, CDR2 YYEEEE. This CDR3 reads CASSGWAKNIQYF. CDR3 sequence (DNA): TGTGCCAGCAGCGGGTGGGCCAAAAACATTCAGTACTTC.

This chain connects TRBV7-3 to TRBJ2-3; either TRBD1 or TRBD2 may fit D (5 bases each). The CDR3 runs to 15 residues. Looked up from germline, CDR1 is SGHTA and CDR2 is FQGTGA. V lost 6 bases and J 4 bases, leaving 17 bases between the germline ends. CDR3 sequence reads: CASSPGPLTPDTQYF. DNA of the CDR3: TGTGCCAGCAGTCCGGGACCTCTCACACCAGATACGCAGTATTTT.

The rearrangement uses TRBV5-1 and TRBJ2-2; 7 nucleotides match TRBD1. The germline gives CDR1 SGHRS, CDR2 YFSETQ. V was clipped by 1 base and J by 0 bases; unmatched bases: 3. This CDR3 is 16 amino acids long. The CDR3 region has the DNA TGCGCCAGCAGCTTGAAACAGGGGACGAACACCGGGGAGCTGTTTTTT. Encoded protein: CASSLKQGTNTGELFF. The whole variable domain, remainder taken from reference TRBV5-1 and TRBJ2-2, is KAGVTQTPRYLIKTRGQQVTLSCSPISGHRSVSWYQQTPGQGLQFLFEYFSETQRNKGNFPGRFSGRQFSNSRSEMNVSTLELGDSALYLCASSLKQGTNTGELFFGEGSRLTVL.

This clone was observed a single time. J is TRBJ2-1 and V is TRBV28, with TRBD1 matching 10 bases. Germline trimming cut 5 bases from V and 6 bases from J; bases unmatched to any gene: 7. The germline V gene has CDR1 MDHEN and CDR2 SYDVKM. The CDR3 spans 15 residues. This chain's CDR3 is CASSPAGQGSNEQFF. As DNA, the CDR3 is TGTGCCAGCAGTCCGGCGGGACAGGGGAGCAATGAGCAGTTCTTC.

This clone was detected only once. The chain has TRBV29-1 and TRBJ2-1, with 7 bases identical to TRBD1. This CDR3 is 13 amino acids long. V was pared by 4 bases and J by 5 bases, with 5 bases of the junction left unmatched. Germline V lookup: CDR1 SQVTM, CDR2 ANQGSEA. In DNA form, the CDR3 reads TGCAGCGTTGCCGGGACAGCAAACAATGAGCAGTTCTTC. It codes for CSVAGTANNEQFF.